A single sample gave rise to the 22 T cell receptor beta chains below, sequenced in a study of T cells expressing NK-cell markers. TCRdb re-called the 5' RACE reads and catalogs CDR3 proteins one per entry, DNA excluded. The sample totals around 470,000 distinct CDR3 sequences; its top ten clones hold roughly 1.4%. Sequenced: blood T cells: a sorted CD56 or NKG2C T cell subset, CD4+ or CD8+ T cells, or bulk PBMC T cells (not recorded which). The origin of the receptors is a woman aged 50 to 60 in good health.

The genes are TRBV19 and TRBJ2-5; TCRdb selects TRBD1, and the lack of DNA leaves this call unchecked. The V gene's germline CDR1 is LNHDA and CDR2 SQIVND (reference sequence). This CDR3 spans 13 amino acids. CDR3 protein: CASSTHRVGTQYF.

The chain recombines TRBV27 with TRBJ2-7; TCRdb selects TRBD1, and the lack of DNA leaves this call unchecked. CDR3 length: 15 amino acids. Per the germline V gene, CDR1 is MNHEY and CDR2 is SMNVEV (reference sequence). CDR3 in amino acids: CASSFGTSFTYEQYF.

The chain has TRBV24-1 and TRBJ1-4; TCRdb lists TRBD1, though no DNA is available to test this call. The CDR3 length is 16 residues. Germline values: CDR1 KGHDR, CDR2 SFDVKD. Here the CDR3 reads CATSDPRDKGVEKLFF.

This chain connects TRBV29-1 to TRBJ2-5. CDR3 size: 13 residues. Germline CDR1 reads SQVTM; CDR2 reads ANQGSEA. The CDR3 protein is CSVVTDPKKTQYF. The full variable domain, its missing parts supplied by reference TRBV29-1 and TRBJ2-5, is SAVISQKPSRDICQRGTSLTIQCQVDSQVTMMFWYRQQPGQSLTLIATANQGSEATYESGFVIDKFPISRPNLTFSTLTVSNMSPEDSSIYLCSVVTDPKKTQYFGPGTRLLVL.

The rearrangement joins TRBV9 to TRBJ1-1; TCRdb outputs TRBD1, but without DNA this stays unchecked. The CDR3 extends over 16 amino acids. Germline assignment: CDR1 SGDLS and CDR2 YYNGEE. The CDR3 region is CASSSGQLGGNTEAFF.

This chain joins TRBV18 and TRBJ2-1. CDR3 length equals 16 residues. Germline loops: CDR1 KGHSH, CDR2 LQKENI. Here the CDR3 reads CASSPYDGRTYNEQFF.

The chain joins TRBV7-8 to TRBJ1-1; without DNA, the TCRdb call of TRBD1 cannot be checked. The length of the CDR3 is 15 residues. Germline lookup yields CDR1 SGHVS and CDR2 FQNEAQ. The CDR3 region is CASSLVDTWGTEAFF.

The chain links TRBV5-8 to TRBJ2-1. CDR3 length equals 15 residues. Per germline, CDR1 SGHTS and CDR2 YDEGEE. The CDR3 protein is CASSLGGNYHNEQFF.

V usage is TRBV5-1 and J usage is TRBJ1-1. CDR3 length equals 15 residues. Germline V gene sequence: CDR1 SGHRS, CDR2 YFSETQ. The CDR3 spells CASSLGLRSHTEAFF.

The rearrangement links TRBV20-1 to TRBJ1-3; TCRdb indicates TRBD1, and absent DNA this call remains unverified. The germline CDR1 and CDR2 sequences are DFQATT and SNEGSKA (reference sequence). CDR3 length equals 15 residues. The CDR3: CSAREIRASGNTIYF.

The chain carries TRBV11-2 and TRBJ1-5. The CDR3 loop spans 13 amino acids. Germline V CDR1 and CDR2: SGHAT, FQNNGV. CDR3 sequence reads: CASSLGTREPQHF.

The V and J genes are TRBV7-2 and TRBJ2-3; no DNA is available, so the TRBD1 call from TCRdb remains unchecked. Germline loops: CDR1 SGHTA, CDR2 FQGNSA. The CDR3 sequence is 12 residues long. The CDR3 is CASSFASGKQYF.

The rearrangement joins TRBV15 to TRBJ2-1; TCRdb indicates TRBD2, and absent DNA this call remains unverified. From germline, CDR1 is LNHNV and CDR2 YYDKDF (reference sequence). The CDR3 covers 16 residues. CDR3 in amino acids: CATSRELAGGPYEQFF.

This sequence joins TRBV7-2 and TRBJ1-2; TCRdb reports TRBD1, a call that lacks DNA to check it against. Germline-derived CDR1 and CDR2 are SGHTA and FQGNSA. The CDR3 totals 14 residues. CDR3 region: CASSDRGGIYGYTF.

CDR3: CATSEPDGNYGYTF. V is TRBV24-1 and J is TRBJ1-2. Germline V gives CDR1 KGHDR, CDR2 SFDVKD. This CDR3 has 14 residues.

The CDR3 reads CASSLAPRRSTSTDTQYF. V and J are TRBV7-8 and TRBJ2-3; checking the TCRdb D call of TRBD2 is not possible without DNA. Germline-derived CDR1 and CDR2 are SGHVS and FQNEAQ. This CDR3 has 18 amino acids. The full variable domain, its missing parts supplied by reference TRBV7-8 and TRBJ2-3, is GAGVSQSPRYKVAKRGQDVALRCDPISGHVSLFWYQQALGQGPEFLTYFQNEAQLDKSGLPSDRFFAERPEGSVSTLKIQRTQQEDSAVYLCASSLAPRRSTSTDTQYFGPGTRLTVL.

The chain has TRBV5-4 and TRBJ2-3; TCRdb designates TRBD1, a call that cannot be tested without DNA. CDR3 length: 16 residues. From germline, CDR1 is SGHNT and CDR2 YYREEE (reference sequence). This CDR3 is CASSPPTTGVTDTQYF.

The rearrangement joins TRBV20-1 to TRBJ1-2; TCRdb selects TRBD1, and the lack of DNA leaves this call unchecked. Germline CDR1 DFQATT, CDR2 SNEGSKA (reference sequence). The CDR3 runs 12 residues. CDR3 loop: CSALGVDYGYTF.

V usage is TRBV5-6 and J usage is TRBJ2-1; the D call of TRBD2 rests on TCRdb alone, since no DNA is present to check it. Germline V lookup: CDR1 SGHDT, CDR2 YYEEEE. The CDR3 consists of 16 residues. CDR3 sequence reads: CASSLRLAGGRGEQFF.

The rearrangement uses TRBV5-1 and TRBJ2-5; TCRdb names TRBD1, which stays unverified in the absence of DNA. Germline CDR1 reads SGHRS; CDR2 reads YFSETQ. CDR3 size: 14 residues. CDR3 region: CASNLQGLGETQYF.

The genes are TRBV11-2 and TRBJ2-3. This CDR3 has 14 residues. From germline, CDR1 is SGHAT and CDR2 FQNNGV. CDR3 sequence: CASSPIHSTDTQYF.

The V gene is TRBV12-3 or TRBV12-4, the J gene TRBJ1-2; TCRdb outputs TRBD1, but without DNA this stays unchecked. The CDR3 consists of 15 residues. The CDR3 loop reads CASSLPPLKLEGYTF.